Shown below are 32 T cell receptor beta chains from a single sample sequenced in a study of CD8 T cells in Susac syndrome. The RNA input was about 0.5 to 1 ug, and it was reverse transcribed with random hexamers. Using its own MiXCR run on the immunoSEQ multiplex PCR reads, TCRdb lists one record per CDR3 protein. The data show hundreds of thousands of distinct CDR3 sequences, with around 85% seen just once and 0.21% held by the top ten. The sequenced sample consisted of CD8+ T cells from PBMCs. The receptors derive from a human donor with multiple sclerosis.

This clonotype was observed once. The chain combines TRBV24-1 with TRBJ2-1; D may be TRBD1 (6 bases). Germline V gene data show CDR1 as KGHDR and CDR2 as SFDVKD. The CDR3 covers 13 residues. V gave up 3 bases and J gave up 15 bases, with 17 bases separating them. CDR3 DNA sequence: TGTGCCACCAGTGATAGCCGGGACATCCTAAGGTTCTTC. Translated, it gives CATSDSRDILRFF.

J is TRBJ2-3 and V is TRBV28; TRBD2 aligns across 10 bases. V lost 6 bases, J lost 2 bases, and 8 bases stayed unmatched. The CDR3 spans 16 residues. The germline gives CDR1 MDHEN, CDR2 SYDVKM. CDR3 sequence (DNA): TGTGCCAGCAGGATCGCTAGCGGGAGTTACACAGATACGCAGTATTTT. Residues: CASRIASGSYTDTQYF.

The gene calls are TRBV7-2 and TRBJ1-5, with D possibly being TRBD1 (6 bases). There are 17 residues in the CDR3. Trimming shortened V by 2 bases and J by 0 bases, and 14 bases separated the two germline ends. Germline assignment: CDR1 SGHTA and CDR2 FQGNSA. Here the CDR3 DNA reads TGTGCCAGCAGCTTAATGGGGGGGGCTTATAGCAATCAGCCCCAGCATTTT. This encodes CASSLMGGAYSNQPQHF.

This sequence joins TRBV6-6 and TRBJ2-4; the D is unclear. Germline CDR1 reads MNHNY; CDR2 reads SVGAGI (reference sequence). Deletions cut 0 bases from V and 6 bases from J, with 6 bases between. CDR3 size: 13 residues. The CDR3 loop reads CASSYSGRNIQYF. The CDR3 nucleotides read TGTGCCAGCAGTTACTCAGGCAGAAACATTCAGTACTTC.

V and J are TRBV4-3 and TRBJ2-1, with a possible D match to TRBD2 (6 bases). Between the trimmed V and J ends, which lost 0 bases and 4 bases, there was a span of 13 bases. This CDR3 comprises 16 residues. Per germline, CDR1 LGHNA and CDR2 YSLEER. The CDR3 sequence: CASSQDRLGRYNEQFF. The CDR3, as DNA: TGCGCCAGCAGCCAAGATCGACTAGGAAGGTACAATGAGCAGTTCTTC.

The genes are TRBV29-1 and TRBJ2-3, with D unresolved. Germline V lookup: CDR1 SQVTM, CDR2 ANQGSEA. Trimming cost V 0 bases and J 0 bases, with 13 bases left between them. The CDR3 is made up of 16 amino acids. The chain's CDR3 is CSVEDSFTASTDTQYF. As DNA, the CDR3 is TGCAGCGTTGAAGATAGTTTTACGGCAAGCACAGATACGCAGTATTTT.

This chain connects TRBV5-1 to TRBJ1-1; perhaps TRBD1 as D (6 bases). This CDR3 comprises 15 residues. V lost 6 bases to trimming and J lost 1 base, with 16 bases between them. CDR1 SGHRS and CDR2 YFSETQ come from the germline V gene. CDR3 loop: CASTPLGHGNTEAFF. The CDR3 DNA follows: TGCGCCAGCACCCCACTGGGACATGGGAACACTGAAGCTTTCTTT. Based on the CDR3 plus reference TRBV5-1 and TRBJ1-1, the full variable domain is KAGVTQTPRYLIKTRGQQVTLSCSPISGHRSVSWYQQTPGQGLQFLFEYFSETQRNKGNFPGRFSGRQFSNSRSEMNVSTLELGDSALYLCASTPLGHGNTEAFFGQGTRLTVV.

The J gene is TRBJ1-2, the V gene TRBV7-9; D gene unclear. The CDR3 length is 14 residues. The germline CDR1 and CDR2 sequences are SEHNR and FQNEAQ (reference sequence). Trimming took 1 base from V and 4 from J, leaving 10 bases between them. The CDR3 DNA sequence: TGTGCCAGCAGCTTAGAGGGTCGCCTCTATGGCTACACCTTC. Amino acids: CASSLEGRLYGYTF.

This sequence joins TRBV4-3 and TRBJ2-1, with no clear D. The CDR3 spans 16 residues. V was shortened by 0 bases and J by 2 bases, with 11 bases between the two germline ends. The V gene's germline CDR1 is LGHNA and CDR2 YSLEER. CDR3 sequence: CASSQEGLGPYNEQFF. The CDR3 DNA sequence: TGCGCCAGCAGCCAAGAAGGGCTAGGCCCCTACAATGAGCAGTTCTTC.

V gene TRBV12-3 or TRBV12-4 combines with J gene TRBJ2-7; TRBD1 matches at 8 bases. The J segment lost 2 bases and the V segment lost 5 bases, leaving 11 bases of the junction unmatched. The CDR3 extends over 16 amino acids. This CDR3 is CASSLNDRGETYEQYF. Here the CDR3 DNA reads TGTGCCAGCAGTCTTAATGACAGGGGCGAAACCTACGAGCAGTACTTC.

The CDR3 loop reads CASRGHRGQGDTQYF. The CDR3 DNA is TGTGCCAGCAGGGGACACAGGGGGCAGGGAGATACGCAGTATTTT. V gene TRBV28 combines with J gene TRBJ2-3, with 9 nucleotides matching TRBD1. The CDR3 is 15 amino acids. V trimming: 6 bases; J trimming: 5 bases; junction bases outside the gene matches: 9. The germline V gene has CDR1 MDHEN and CDR2 SYDVKM.

The chain employs TRBV27 and TRBJ2-7; possible D gene TRBD1, 5 bases. The germline gives CDR1 MNHEY, CDR2 SMNVEV (reference sequence). The CDR3 consists of 15 residues. Trimming removed 2 bases from V and 1 base from J, with 12 bases in between. CDR3 protein: CASSLGSRASYEQYF. The CDR3 region has the DNA TGTGCCAGCAGTTTAGGTTCCAGGGCTTCCTACGAGCAGTACTTC.

V usage is TRBV23-1 and J usage is TRBJ1-5; a possible D gene is TRBD1 (5 bases). TRBV23-1 falls under the ORF class, with uncertain function. The length of the CDR3 is 14 residues. CDR3 nucleotide sequence: TGCGCACGCGAGGGGCTCTTTAGCAATCAGCCCCAGCATTTT. This translates into CAREGLFSNQPQHF.

The chain is built from TRBV19 and TRBJ2-3, with 12 nucleotides matching TRBD2. The CDR3 loop spans 16 amino acids. V lost 1 base, J lost 8 bases, and 7 bases stayed unmatched. CDR1 and CDR2 from the germline V gene are LNHDA and SQIVND (reference sequence). The CDR3 DNA sequence: TGTGCCAGTAGTATAGGACTAGCGGGAGATTTGGGTACGCAGTATTTT. Protein product: CASSIGLAGDLGTQYF.

The genes are TRBV6-6 and TRBJ1-1; D is uncertain. The V gene's germline CDR1 is MNHNY and CDR2 SVGAGI (reference sequence). The V end lost 3 bases, the J end lost 0 bases, and 5 bases lay between the germline ends. The CDR3 covers 13 residues. For the CDR3, the DNA is TGTGCCAGCAGTTATGTGTTGAACACTGAAGCTTTCTTT. Amino acids: CASSYVLNTEAFF.

J is TRBJ1-3 and V is TRBV7-2; 9 nucleotides agree with TRBD1. V shed 4 bases, J shed 0 bases, and the junction held 13 bases outside the gene matches. The CDR3 length is 19 residues. Germline lookup yields CDR1 SGHTA and CDR2 FQGNSA. The CDR3 region has the DNA TGTGCCAGCAGCTGGCCGGGACAGGGAATTCTTGGCTCTGGAAACACCATATATTTT. Translation: CASSWPGQGILGSGNTIYF.

This clonotype has just a few counts. DNA of the CDR3: TGTGCCAGCGGCTCTAGCGGAGGGTACAATGAGCAGTTCTTC. Translating gives CASGSSGGYNEQFF. The gene calls are TRBV27 and TRBJ2-1; 7 nucleotides line up with TRBD2. J gave up 4 bases and V 8 bases, and 8 bases lay outside the gene matches. The CDR3 covers 14 residues. Per germline, CDR1 MNHEY and CDR2 SMNVEV (reference sequence).

V gene TRBV7-6 combines with J gene TRBJ1-1; TRBD1 matches 9 bases. Looked up from germline, CDR1 is SGHVS and CDR2 is FNYEAQ. Losses at the gene ends were 5 bases for V and 1 base for J; bases not matched to a gene: 5. The CDR3 spans 15 residues. DNA of the CDR3: TGTGCCAGCAGCGACCGGACAGGGGAGAACACTGAAGCTTTCTTT. This sequence encodes CASSDRTGENTEAFF.

This chain uses TRBV30 with TRBJ2-7; 10 nucleotides align to TRBD1. Germline CDR1 is GTSNPN and CDR2 is SVGIG (reference sequence). V lost 2 bases and J lost 4; bases outside the gene matches: 5. The CDR3 is 14 residues long. The CDR3 DNA is TGTGCCTGGAGTACCGGGACAGGGGCTTACGAGCAGTACTTC. Its translation is CAWSTGTGAYEQYF.

This clonotype was observed a handful of times. V and J are TRBV29-1 and TRBJ2-1, with 9 bases fitting TRBD2. From germline, CDR1 is SQVTM and CDR2 ANQGSEA. Trimming at V came to 5 bases and at J to 8 bases, leaving 16 bases not matched to a gene. The CDR3 covers 16 residues. CDR3 in amino acids: CSVTVLAGMGWDEQFF. The CDR3, as DNA: TGCAGCGTTACGGTGCTAGCGGGAATGGGTTGGGATGAGCAGTTCTTC.

This chain links TRBV19 with TRBJ2-6; D remains ambiguous. The CDR3 contains 14 residues. Germline V CDR1 and CDR2: LNHDA, SQIVND (reference sequence). V lost 7 bases and J 2 bases, leaving 9 bases between the germline ends. This CDR3 reads CASTLTAGANVLTF. For the CDR3, the DNA is TGTGCCAGTACTCTTACTGCTGGGGCCAACGTCCTGACTTTC.

The CDR3: CATRTRDYGYTF. In nucleotides, the CDR3 is TGTGCCACTCGCACGAGAGATTATGGCTACACCTTC. The rearrangement joins TRBV28 to TRBJ1-2; no clear D gene. The CDR3 is 12 amino acids. The ends were cut back, 10 bases at V and 5 bases at J, with 14 bases in the middle. CDR1 and CDR2 (germline): MDHEN, SYDVKM.

This clonotype showed up just a few times. The chain employs TRBV5-4 and TRBJ2-7; D is perhaps TRBD1 or TRBD2 (6 bases each). V gave up 0 bases and J gave up 0 bases, with 13 bases separating them. CDR1 is SGHNT, CDR2 YYREEE, per germline (reference sequence). The CDR3 contains 16 residues. In nucleotides, the CDR3 is TGTGCCAGCAGCTTGGCCCTAGGGGGGAGCTCCTACGAGCAGTACTTC. As protein: CASSLALGGSSYEQYF.

This chain links TRBV30 with TRBJ2-1; 9 bases align to TRBD2. The CDR3 totals 14 residues. Germline lookup yields CDR1 GTSNPN and CDR2 SVGIG (reference sequence). Trimming at V came to 0 bases and at J to 8 bases, leaving 5 bases not matched to a gene. CDR3 region: CAWSVLAGPYEQFF. The DNA of the CDR3 is TGTGCCTGGAGTGTACTAGCGGGCCCCTATGAGCAGTTCTTC. Supplemented by reference TRBV30 and TRBJ2-1, the full variable domain reads SQTIHQWPATLVQPVGSPLSLECTVEGTSNPNLYWYRQAAGRGLQLLFYSVGIGQISSEVPQNLSASRPQDRQFILSSKKLLLSDSGFYLCAWSVLAGPYEQFFGPGTRLTVL.

The chain uses TRBV2 and TRBJ2-6; D is uncertain. V shed 0 bases and J shed 2 bases, with 2 bases lying between them. Germline V gene data show CDR1 as SNHLY and CDR2 as FYNNEI. The CDR3 runs to 14 residues. CDR3 bases: TGTGCCAGCAGTGAAGCCACTGGGGCCAACGTCCTGACTTTC. Encoded protein: CASSEATGANVLTF.

The genes are TRBV10-3 and TRBJ1-2; maybe TRBD1 (5 bases). V was pared by 6 bases and J by 1 base, with 15 bases between. Per the germline V gene, CDR1 is ENHRY and CDR2 is SYGVKD. CDR3 length: 15 amino acids. Here the CDR3 reads CAIRGTGNVNYGYTF. In DNA form, the CDR3 reads TGTGCCATCAGGGGGACGGGAAATGTTAACTATGGCTACACCTTC.

The CDR3 here is CASSFRPGLSTDTQYF. The CDR3 nucleotides read TGTGCCAGCAGCTTCAGACCGGGACTTAGCACAGATACGCAGTATTTT. This chain uses TRBV21-1 with TRBJ2-3; the table's D call of TRBD2 was not tested on the DNA. TRBV21-1 is tagged as a pseudogene. This CDR3 is built from 16 residues.

The chain couples TRBV6-5 to TRBJ2-5, with 7 bases matching TRBD2. The J segment lost 7 bases and the V segment lost 0 bases, leaving 11 bases of the junction unmatched. Germline V gene lookup returns CDR1 MNHEY and CDR2 SVGAGI. The CDR3 has 16 amino acids. For the CDR3, the DNA is TGTGCCAGCAGTTACTCGTCCGGGACGGGGGGATCGACCCAGTACTTC. Translated: CASSYSSGTGGSTQYF.

This sequence joins TRBV28 and TRBJ2-1; D remains unclear. In germline, CDR1 is MDHEN, CDR2 SYDVKM. V was trimmed by 5 bases and J by 10 bases, leaving 9 bases between them. CDR3 length: 11 residues. CDR3 DNA sequence: TGTGCCAGCAGTCCTCACAGCGAGCAGTTCTTC. It translates to CASSPHSEQFF. The full variable domain, in which reference TRBV28 and TRBJ2-1 provide the parts outside the CDR3, is DVKVTQSSRYLVKRTGEKVFLECVQDMDHENMFWYRQDPGLGLRLIYFSYDVKMKEKGDIPEGYSVSREKKERFSLILESASTNQTSMYLCASSPHSEQFFGPGTRLTVL.

The V and J genes are TRBV7-2 and TRBJ1-2, with TRBD1 as a possible D gene (5 bases). The CDR3 runs to 14 residues. Trimming stripped 5 bases from V and 3 bases from J, with 13 bases between. Germline V gene lookup returns CDR1 SGHTA and CDR2 FQGNSA. CDR3 nucleotides: TGTGCCAGCAGCCCAAATGCGGGGGACTATGGCTACACCTTC. Translating gives CASSPNAGDYGYTF.

This rearrangement joins TRBV4-1 to TRBJ2-1; TRBD2 agrees at 9 bases. CDR3 length: 14 residues. Looked up from germline, CDR1 is MGHRA and CDR2 is YSYEKL. Trimming at V came to 1 base and at J to 8 bases, leaving 3 bases not matched to a gene. The CDR3 spells CASSQGPSGDEQFF. The CDR3 DNA is TGCGCCAGCAGCCAAGGCCCTAGCGGGGATGAGCAGTTCTTC.

The DNA for the CDR3 is TGCAGTGCTAGAGATTTTACCCTTTCCACAGATACGCAGTATTTT. It specifies CSARDFTLSTDTQYF. The V and J genes are TRBV20-1 and TRBJ2-3; D call uncertain. The CDR3 loop spans 15 amino acids. V lost 0 bases to trimming and J lost 2 bases, with 12 bases between them. Germline V gives CDR1 DFQATT, CDR2 SNEGSKA (reference sequence).